This TCR beta chain was observed in a study of post-analysis software for immune sequencing data. Study information: As for disease course, relapsing-remitting, secondary progressive and progressive-relapsing multiple sclerosis were all included.

There are 15 residues in the CDR3. Study-wide points: Compared with controls, patients showed significantly lower normalized Chao1 diversity. Roughly five TRBV segments appeared more often in patients than in controls, and TRBV5-6, TRBV5-1 and TRBV20-1 were among these. F measure clustering grouped samples strongly by preparation batch.

This clonotype was observed a few times. Its antigen remains unidentified. TCR beta libraries were prepared from cDNA with unique molecular identifiers. Researchers reported roughly 0.5 million cDNA molecules coming from approximately 0.91 to 9.4 million T cells. Each CDR3 protein gets one entry after TCRdb re-called the PCR reads with MiXCR. The sample lists about 560,000 distinct CDR3 sequences, roughly 46% seen once, with around 1.7% in the top ten. This TCR derives from a girl under 18 with multiple sclerosis. The chain carries TRBV12-3 or TRBV12-4 and TRBJ2-5; 9 bases are shared with TRBD1. The closer fit of TRBJ2-7 to the DNA end suggests the J call may be wrong. Specimen: blood. The CDR3 coding sequence is TGTGCCAGCAGAGGCTCCGGGACAGGGAGACTCGAGCAGTACTTC. This codes for CASRGSGTGRLEQYF.